This T cell receptor beta chain was recorded in a study of OX40 agonist ivuxolimab in advanced cancers. About the study: The patients received agonistic anti-OX40 (CD134) antibody ivuxolimab.

Sequencing was performed with immunoSEQ multiplex PCR; in TCRdb, only in-frame clones are kept and a portion is missing. The sample carries 98,000 or so clones, approximately 86% recorded once. This material consisted of CD4+ or CD8+ T cells sorted from blood, taken in a trial of the OX40 agonist ivuxolimab. This clonotype was obtained from an adult with an advanced solid tumor such as melanoma, head and neck, liver or kidney cancer.

The CDR3 loop reads CASSESVVIKNIQYF. The DNA for the CDR3 is TGTGCCAGCAGTGAGTCAGTCGTGATTAAAAACATTCAGTACTTC. The chain links TRBV6-1 to TRBJ2-4, with D unresolved. The length of the CDR3 is 15 residues. V was cut by 3 bases and J by 4 bases, with 13 bases left in between. Germline CDR1 reads MNHNS; CDR2 reads SASEGT.